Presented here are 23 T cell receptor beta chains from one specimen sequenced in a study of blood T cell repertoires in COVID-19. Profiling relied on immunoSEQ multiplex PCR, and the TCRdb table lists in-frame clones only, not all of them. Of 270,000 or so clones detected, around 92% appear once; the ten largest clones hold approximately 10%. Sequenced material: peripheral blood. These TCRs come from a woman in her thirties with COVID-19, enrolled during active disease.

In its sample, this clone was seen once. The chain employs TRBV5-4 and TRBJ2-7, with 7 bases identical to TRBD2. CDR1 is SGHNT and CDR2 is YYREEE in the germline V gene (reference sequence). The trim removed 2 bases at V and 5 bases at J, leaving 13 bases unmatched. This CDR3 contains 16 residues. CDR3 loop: CASSLWGGTKSDEQYF. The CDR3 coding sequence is TGTGCCAGCAGCTTATGGGGGGGGACGAAGTCCGACGAGCAGTACTTC.

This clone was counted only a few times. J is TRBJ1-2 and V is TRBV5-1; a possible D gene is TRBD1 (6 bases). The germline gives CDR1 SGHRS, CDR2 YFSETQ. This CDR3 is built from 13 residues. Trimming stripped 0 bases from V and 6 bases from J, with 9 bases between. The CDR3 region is CASSLVSGDGYTF. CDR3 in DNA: TGCGCCAGCAGCTTGGTATCAGGGGATGGCTACACCTTC.

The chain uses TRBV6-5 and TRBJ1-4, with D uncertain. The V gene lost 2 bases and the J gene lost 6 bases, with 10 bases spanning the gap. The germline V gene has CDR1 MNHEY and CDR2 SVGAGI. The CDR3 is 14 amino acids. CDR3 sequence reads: CASSYNGGYEKLFF. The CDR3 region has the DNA TGTGCCAGCAGTTACAATGGAGGGTATGAAAAACTGTTTTTT.

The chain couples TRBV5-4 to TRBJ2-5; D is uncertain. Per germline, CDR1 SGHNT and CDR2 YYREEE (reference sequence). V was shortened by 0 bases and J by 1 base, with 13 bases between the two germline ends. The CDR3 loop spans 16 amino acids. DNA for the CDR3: TGTGCCAGCAGCTTGGAGTCCCCGGTGCTCCAAGAGACCCAGTACTTC. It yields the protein CASSLESPVLQETQYF. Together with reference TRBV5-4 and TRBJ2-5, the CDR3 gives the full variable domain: ETGVTQSPTHLIKTRGQQVTLRCSSQSGHNTVSWYQQALGQGPQFIFQYYREEENGRGNFPPRFSGLQFPNYSSELNVNALELDDSALYLCASSLESPVLQETQYFGPGTRLLVL.

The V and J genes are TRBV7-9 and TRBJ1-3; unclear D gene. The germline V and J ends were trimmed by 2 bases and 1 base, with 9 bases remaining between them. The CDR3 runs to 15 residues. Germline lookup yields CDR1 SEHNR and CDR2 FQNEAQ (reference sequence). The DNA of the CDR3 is TGTGCCAGCAGCTTATCTTCCAGTTCTGGAAACACCATATATTTT. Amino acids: CASSLSSSSGNTIYF.

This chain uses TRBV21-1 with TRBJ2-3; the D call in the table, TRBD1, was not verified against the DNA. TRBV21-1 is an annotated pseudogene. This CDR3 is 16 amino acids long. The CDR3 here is CASSKHDRDVTDTQYF. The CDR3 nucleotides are TGTGCCAGCAGCAAACATGACAGGGATGTCACAGATACGCAGTATTTT.

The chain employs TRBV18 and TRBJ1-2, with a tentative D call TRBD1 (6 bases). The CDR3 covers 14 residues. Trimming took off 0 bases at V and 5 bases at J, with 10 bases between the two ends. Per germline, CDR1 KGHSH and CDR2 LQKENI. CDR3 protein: CASSPPGDKYGYTF. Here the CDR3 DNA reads TGTGCCAGCTCACCACCCGGGGACAAATATGGCTACACCTTC.

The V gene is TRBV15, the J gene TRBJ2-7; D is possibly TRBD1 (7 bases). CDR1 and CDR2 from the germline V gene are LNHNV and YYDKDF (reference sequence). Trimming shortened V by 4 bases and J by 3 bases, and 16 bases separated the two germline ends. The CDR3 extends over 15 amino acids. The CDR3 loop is CATSIAGGRFYEQYF. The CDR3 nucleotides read TGTGCCACCAGCATAGCAGGGGGGCGTTTCTACGAGCAGTACTTC. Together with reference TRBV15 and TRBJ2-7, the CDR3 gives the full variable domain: DAMVIQNPRYQVTQFGKPVTLSCSQTLNHNVMYWYQQKSSQAPKLLFHYYDKDFNNEADTPDNFQSRRPNTSFCFLDIRSPGLGDTAMYLCATSIAGGRFYEQYFGPGTRLTVT.

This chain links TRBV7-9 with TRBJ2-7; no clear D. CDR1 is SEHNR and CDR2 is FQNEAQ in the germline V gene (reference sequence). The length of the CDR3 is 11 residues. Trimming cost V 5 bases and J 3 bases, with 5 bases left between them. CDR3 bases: TGTGCCAGCAGCGTAAACTACGAGCAGTACTTC. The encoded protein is CASSVNYEQYF.

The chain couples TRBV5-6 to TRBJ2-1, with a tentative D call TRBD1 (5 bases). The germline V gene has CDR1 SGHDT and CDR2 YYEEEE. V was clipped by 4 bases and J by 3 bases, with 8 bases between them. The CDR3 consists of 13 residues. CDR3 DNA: TGTGCCAGCAGCGCTGACAGCTACAATGAGCAGTTCTTC. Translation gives CASSADSYNEQFF.

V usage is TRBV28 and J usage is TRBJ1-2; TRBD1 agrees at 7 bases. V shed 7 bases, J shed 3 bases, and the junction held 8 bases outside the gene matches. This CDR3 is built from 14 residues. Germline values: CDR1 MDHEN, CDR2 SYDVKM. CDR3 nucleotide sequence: TGTGCCAGCACCCTAGGGGGCCAGGACTATGGCTACACCTTC. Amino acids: CASTLGGQDYGYTF.

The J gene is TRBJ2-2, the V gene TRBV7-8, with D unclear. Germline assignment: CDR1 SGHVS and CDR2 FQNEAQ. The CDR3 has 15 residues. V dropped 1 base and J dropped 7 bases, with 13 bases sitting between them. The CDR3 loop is CASSLVPLVVGELFF. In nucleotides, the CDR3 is TGTGCCAGCAGCTTAGTGCCCCTAGTGGTCGGGGAGCTGTTTTTT. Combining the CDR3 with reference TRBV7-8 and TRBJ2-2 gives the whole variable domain GAGVSQSPRYKVAKRGQDVALRCDPISGHVSLFWYQQALGQGPEFLTYFQNEAQLDKSGLPSDRFFAERPEGSVSTLKIQRTQQEDSAVYLCASSLVPLVVGELFFGEGSRLTVL.

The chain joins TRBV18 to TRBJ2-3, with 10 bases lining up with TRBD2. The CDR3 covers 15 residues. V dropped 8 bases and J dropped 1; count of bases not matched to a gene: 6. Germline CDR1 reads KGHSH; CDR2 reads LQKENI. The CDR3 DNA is TGTGCCAGCGCCGCCGGGACTAGCGGCACAGATACGCAGTATTTT. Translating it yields CASAAGTSGTDTQYF. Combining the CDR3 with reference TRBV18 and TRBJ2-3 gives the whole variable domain NAGVMQNPRHLVRRRGQEARLRCSPMKGHSHVYWYRQLPEEGLKFMVYLQKENIIDESGMPKERFSAEFPKEGPSILRIQQVVRGDSAAYFCASAAGTSGTDTQYFGPGTRLTVL.

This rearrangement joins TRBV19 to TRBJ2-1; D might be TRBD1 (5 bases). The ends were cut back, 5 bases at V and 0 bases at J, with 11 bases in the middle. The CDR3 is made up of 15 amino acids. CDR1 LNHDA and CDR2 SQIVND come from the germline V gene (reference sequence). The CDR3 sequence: CASSLQASSYNEQFF. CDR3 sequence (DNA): TGTGCCAGTAGTTTACAGGCGAGCTCCTACAATGAGCAGTTCTTC.

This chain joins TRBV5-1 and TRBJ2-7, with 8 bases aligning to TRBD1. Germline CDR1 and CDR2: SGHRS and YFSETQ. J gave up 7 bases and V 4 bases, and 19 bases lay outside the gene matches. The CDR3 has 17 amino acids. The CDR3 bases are TGCGCCAGCAGCCGGACAGGGTATGGGGTCGGGCAGGGTGAGCAGTACTTC. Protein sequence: CASSRTGYGVGQGEQYF.

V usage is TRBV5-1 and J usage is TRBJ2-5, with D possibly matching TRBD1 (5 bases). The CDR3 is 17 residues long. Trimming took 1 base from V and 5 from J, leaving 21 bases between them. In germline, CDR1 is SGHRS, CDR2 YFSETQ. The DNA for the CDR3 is TGCGCCAGCAGCTTGTTCTACGAGGCAGGGCAAGGGGAGACCCAGTACTTC. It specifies CASSLFYEAGQGETQYF. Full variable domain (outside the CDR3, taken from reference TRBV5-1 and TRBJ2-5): KAGVTQTPRYLIKTRGQQVTLSCSPISGHRSVSWYQQTPGQGLQFLFEYFSETQRNKGNFPGRFSGRQFSNSRSEMNVSTLELGDSALYLCASSLFYEAGQGETQYFGPGTRLLVL.

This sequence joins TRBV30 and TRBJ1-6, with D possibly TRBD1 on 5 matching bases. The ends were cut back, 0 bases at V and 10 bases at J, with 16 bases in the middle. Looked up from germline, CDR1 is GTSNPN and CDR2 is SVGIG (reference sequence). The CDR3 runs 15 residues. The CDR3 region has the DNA TGTGCCTGGAGTGTACCTGGGGGGATAGGGTCACCCCTCCACTTT. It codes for CAWSVPGGIGSPLHF.

For the CDR3, the DNA is TGTGCCAGCAGTTTTAATAGCCCCACCGGGGAGCTGTTTTTT. As protein: CASSFNSPTGELFF. The chain uses TRBV6-2 or TRBV6-3 and TRBJ2-2, with D unclear. The germline V gene encodes CDR1 MNHEY and CDR2 SVGEGT. CDR3 length equals 14 residues. Trimming cost V 4 bases and J 4 bases, with 10 bases left between them.

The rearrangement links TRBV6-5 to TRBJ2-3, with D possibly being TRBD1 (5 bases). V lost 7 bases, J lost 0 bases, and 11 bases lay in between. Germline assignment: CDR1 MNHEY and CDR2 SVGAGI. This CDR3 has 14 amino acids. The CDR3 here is CASTRASSTDTQYF. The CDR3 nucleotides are TGTGCCAGCACCAGGGCCTCTAGCACAGATACGCAGTATTTT.

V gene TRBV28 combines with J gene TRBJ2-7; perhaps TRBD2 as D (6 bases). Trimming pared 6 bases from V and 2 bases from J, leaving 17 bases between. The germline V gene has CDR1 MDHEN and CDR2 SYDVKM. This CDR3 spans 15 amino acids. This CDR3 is CASSGAGFPPYEQYF. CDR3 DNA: TGTGCCAGCAGCGGCGCGGGGTTCCCCCCCTACGAGCAGTACTTC. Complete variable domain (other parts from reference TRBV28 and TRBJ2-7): DVKVTQSSRYLVKRTGEKVFLECVQDMDHENMFWYRQDPGLGLRLIYFSYDVKMKEKGDIPEGYSVSREKKERFSLILESASTNQTSMYLCASSGAGFPPYEQYFGPGTRLTVT.

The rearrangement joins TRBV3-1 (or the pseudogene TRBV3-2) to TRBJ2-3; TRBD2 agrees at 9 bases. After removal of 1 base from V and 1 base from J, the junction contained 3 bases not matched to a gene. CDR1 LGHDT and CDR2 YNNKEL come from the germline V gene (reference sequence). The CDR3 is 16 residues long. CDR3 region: CASSQVRGGRTDTQYF. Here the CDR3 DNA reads TGTGCCAGCAGCCAAGTGCGGGGGGGACGCACAGATACGCAGTATTTT.

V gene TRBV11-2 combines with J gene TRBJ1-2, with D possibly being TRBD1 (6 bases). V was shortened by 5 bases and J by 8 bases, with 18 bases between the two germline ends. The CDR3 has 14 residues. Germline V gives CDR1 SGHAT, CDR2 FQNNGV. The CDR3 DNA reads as TGTGCCAGCAGCCAGGGGCCCGGCAGAGGGGGCTACACCTTC. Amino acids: CASSQGPGRGGYTF.

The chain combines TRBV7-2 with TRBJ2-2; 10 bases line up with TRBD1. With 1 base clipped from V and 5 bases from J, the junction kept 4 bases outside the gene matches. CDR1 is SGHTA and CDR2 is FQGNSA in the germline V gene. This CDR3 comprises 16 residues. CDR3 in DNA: TGTGCCAGCAGCTTAGTGGGACAGGGGAGTACCGGGGAGCTGTTTTTT. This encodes CASSLVGQGSTGELFF.